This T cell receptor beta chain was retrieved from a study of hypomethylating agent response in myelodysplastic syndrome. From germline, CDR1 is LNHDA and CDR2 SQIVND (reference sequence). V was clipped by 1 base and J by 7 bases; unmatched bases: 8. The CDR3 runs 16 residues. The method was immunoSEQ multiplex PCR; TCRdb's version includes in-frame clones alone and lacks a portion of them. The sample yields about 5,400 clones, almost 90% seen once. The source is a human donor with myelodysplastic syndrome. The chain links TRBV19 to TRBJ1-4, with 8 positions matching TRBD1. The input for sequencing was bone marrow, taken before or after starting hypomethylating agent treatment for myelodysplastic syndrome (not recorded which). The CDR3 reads CASSIVTTGVGEKLFF. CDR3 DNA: TGTGCCAGTAGTATAGTCACGACAGGGGTGGGTGAAAAACTGTTTTTT.